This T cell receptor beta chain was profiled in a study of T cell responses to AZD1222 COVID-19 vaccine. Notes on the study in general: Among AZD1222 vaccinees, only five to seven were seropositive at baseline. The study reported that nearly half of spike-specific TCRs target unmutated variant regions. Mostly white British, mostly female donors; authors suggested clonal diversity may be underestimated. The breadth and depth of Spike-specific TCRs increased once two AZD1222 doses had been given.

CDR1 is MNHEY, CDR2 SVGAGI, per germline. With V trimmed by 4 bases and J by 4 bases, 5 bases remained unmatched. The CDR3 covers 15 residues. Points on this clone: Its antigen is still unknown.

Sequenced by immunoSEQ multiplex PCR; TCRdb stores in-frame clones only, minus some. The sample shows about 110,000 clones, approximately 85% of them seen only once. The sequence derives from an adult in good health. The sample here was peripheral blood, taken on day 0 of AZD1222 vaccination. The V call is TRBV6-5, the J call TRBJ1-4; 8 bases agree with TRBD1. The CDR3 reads CASSSETGGNEKLFF. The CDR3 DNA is TGTGCCAGCAGTTCAGAAACAGGGGGTAATGAAAAACTGTTTTTT.